This entry features one T cell receptor (beta chain) sequence. Its antigen is not known. This sample stems from a study of CD8 T cells in Susac syndrome. CD8+ and CD4+ T cells from blood underwent TCR beta sequencing. Multiple sclerosis controls were treatment-naive patients with stable or active relapsing-remitting disease. Findings of the study overall: The study admitted that it had a relatively small number of individuals in its TCR sequencing and HLA analysis.

The authors reverse transcribed 0.5 to 1 ug RNA with random hexamers. Amplification of the TCR beta CDR3 was carried out by immunoSEQ multiplex PCR, which spanned a total of 54 Vbeta and 13 Jbeta segments. MiXCR, run by TCRdb on the immunoSEQ multiplex PCR reads, gives a single entry per CDR3 protein. This sample has roughly 67,000 distinct CDR3 sequences; approximately 94% occur once, and the top ten carry approximately 0.38%. The CDR3 has 14 residues. V lost 5 bases and J lost 4, with 12 bases in between. Germline values: CDR1 LGHDT, CDR2 YNNKEL (reference sequence). Sequencing was performed on CD8+ T cells from PBMCs. V usage is TRBV3-1 and J usage is TRBJ2-1; D uncertain. The source is a human donor with multiple sclerosis. CDR3 protein: CASSVTEIYNEQFF. The CDR3 coding sequence is TGTGCCAGCAGCGTCACGGAGATATACAATGAGCAGTTCTTC.